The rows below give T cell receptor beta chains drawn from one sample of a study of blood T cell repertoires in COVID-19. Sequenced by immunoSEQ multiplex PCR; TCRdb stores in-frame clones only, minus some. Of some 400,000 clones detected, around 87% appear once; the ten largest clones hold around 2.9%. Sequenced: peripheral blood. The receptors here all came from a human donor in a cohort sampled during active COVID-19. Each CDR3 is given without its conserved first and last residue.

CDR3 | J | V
ASSYVRGRLETQY | TRBJ2-5 | TRBV6-6
ASSEAGVSYEQY | TRBJ2-7 | TRBV7-2
ASSLGGRVTEAF | TRBJ1-1 | TRBV11-1
ASSEQGPGELF | TRBJ2-2 | TRBV19
ASSRGLAGADPSTDTQY | TRBJ2-3 | TRBV11-3
ASSLDLAGEDTQY | TRBJ2-3 | TRBV5-1
ASSPSGGETQY | TRBJ2-5 | TRBV4-2
ASRLDSWTSRNTIY | TRBJ1-3 | TRBV4-1
ASSVGGGRGLSEAF | TRBJ1-1 | TRBV9
ASSLSGGISLDTQY | TRBJ2-3 | TRBV7-3
ASSQELAGRYEQY | TRBJ2-7 | TRBV4-1
ASRAGATNEKLF | TRBJ1-4 | TRBV6-5
ASSRGGQEFDTGELF | TRBJ2-2 | TRBV3-1/TRBV3-2
ASSPGFTARSGNTIY | TRBJ1-3 | TRBV4-1
ASLRTSAVTGELF | TRBJ2-2 | TRBV6-5
ASSLTRANTEAF | TRBJ1-1 | TRBV28
ASSSSYEQY | TRBJ2-7 | TRBV12-3/TRBV12-4
ATRGTSGPVGRNEQF | TRBJ2-1 | TRBV10-3
AWSRQGGSEAF | TRBJ1-1 | TRBV30
ASSFLRTDTQY | TRBJ2-3 | TRBV27
ASSLQGYNSPLH | TRBJ1-6 | TRBV5-6
ASSELAGFASYEQY | TRBJ2-7 | TRBV7-8
AISVSKAGSPPSNYGYT | TRBJ1-2 | TRBV10-3
ASSPGRREITDTQY | TRBJ2-3 | TRBV27
SVDIANTEAF | TRBJ1-1 | TRBV29-1
AISPRGLGTDTQY | TRBJ2-3 | TRBV10-3
AWSGSERTGVLDEQY | TRBJ2-7 | TRBV30
ASSLRTGREKLF | TRBJ1-4 | TRBV13
ASSAGSQPNQPQH | TRBJ1-5 | TRBV2
ASPPHSVSTDTQY | TRBJ2-3 | TRBV28
ASNTLGGSEQY | TRBJ2-7 | TRBV2
ASGPGLVGYDTQY | TRBJ2-3 | TRBV7-2
ASSIKGQGAIADTQY | TRBJ2-3 | TRBV19
AISEINQPQH | TRBJ1-5 | TRBV10-3
ASSILAGGTGELF | TRBJ2-2 | TRBV2
ASSVTLAGEGEQY | TRBJ2-7 | TRBV9
ASSPERAQETQY | TRBJ2-5 | TRBV19
ASSFGGRSFTSGTHNEQF | TRBJ2-1 | TRBV5-1
ASSSGGQGNYGYT | TRBJ1-2 | TRBV7-2
ATIGRLSRSTFTGYT | TRBJ1-2 | TRBV19
ASSSGGTGELF | TRBJ2-2 | TRBV7-3
ASSVALAGVKTQY | TRBJ2-5 | TRBV9